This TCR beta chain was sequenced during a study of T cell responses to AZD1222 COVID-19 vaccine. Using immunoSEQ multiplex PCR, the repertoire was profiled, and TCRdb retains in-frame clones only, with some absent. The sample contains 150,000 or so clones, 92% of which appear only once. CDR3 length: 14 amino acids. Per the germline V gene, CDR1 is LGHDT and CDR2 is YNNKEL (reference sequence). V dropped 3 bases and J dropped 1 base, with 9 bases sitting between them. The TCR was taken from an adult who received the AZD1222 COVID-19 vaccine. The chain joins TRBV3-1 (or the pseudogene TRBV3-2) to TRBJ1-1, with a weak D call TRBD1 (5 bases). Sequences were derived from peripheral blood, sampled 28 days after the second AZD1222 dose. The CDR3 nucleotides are TGTGCCAGCAGCCACCGGGGGGGGAACACTGAAGCTTTCTTT. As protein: CASSHRGGNTEAFF.